This T cell receptor (beta chain) is drawn from a study of T-cell memory formation after mild COVID-19. About the study: In these data, TCR clusters were largely donor specific. General study results and limits: For second-wave clones that peaked at day 37, SARS-CoV-2 specificity went unverified.

In its sample, this clonotype was seen many times. The antigen is not known. UMIs and sample barcodes were carried by the TCR alpha and TCR beta cDNA libraries that 5'RACE produced using constant-segment primers. TCRdb redid the calling of the 5' RACE reads with MiXCR, one entry per CDR3 protein. This sample has around 150,000 distinct CDR3 sequences; approximately 10% occur once, and the top ten carry approximately 4%. Trimming at V came to 6 bases and at J to 3 bases, leaving 13 bases not matched to a gene. The germline V gene encodes CDR1 DFQATT and CDR2 SNEGSKA (reference sequence). The CDR3 totals 15 residues.

This sequence was found in a man between 18 and 35 years old who had mild COVID-19 (a few samples of this study predate the infection). Cell type and time point are not known. The sequenced material came from PBMCs or a T cell subset sorted from them (not recorded which). The chain uses TRBV20-1 and TRBJ2-7, with TRBD1 matching 8 bases. CDR3 DNA sequence: TGCAGTGCGTCAGACAGGGGTCGGGGACTCTACGAGCAGTACTTC. Its protein is CSASDRGRGLYEQYF.